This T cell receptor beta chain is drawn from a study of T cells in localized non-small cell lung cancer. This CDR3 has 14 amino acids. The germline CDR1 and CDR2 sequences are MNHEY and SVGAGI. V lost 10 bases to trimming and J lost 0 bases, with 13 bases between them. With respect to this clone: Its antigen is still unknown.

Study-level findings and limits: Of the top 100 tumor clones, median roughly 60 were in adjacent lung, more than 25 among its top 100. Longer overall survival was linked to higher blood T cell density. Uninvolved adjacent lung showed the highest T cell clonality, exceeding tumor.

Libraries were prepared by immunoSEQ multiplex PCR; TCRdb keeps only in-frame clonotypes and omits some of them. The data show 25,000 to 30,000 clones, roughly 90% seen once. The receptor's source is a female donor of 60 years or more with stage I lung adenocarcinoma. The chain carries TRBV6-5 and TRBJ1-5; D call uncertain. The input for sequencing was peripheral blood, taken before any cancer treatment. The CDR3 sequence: CATMQEYSNQPQHF. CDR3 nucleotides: TGTGCCACCATGCAGGAGTATAGCAATCAGCCCCAGCATTTT.